The 26 T cell receptor beta chains given below trace back to one sample, sequenced in a study of cytomegalovirus exposure and HLA in healthy donors. The primer mix had 60 Vbeta and 13 Jbeta primers. Clones were read by immunoSEQ multiplex PCR, and TCRdb kept only the in-frame ones, dropping some. Seen here are over 65,000 clones, around 79% observed once, and the top ten hold roughly 15%. Sequencing was performed on PBMCs. The receptors were gathered from a woman in her forties in good health and CMV-seropositive.

V is TRBV11-3 and J is TRBJ2-5; TRBD1 agrees at 9 bases. CDR1 is SGHNT and CDR2 is YENEEA in the germline V gene. Trimming cost V 5 bases and J 4 bases; bases outside gene matches: 5. This CDR3 region has 14 residues. CDR3 DNA: TGTGCCAGCAGCCCCACAGGGGGCGGAGAGACCCAGTACTTC. This translates into CASSPTGGGETQYF. The entire variable domain, with the rest obtained from reference TRBV11-3 and TRBJ2-5, is as follows: EAGVVQSPRYKIIEKKQPVAFWCNPISGHNTLYWYLQNLGQGPELLIRYENEEAVDDSQLPKDRFSAERLKGVDSTLKIQPAELGDSAVYLCASSPTGGGETQYFGPGTRLLVL.

The V and J genes are TRBV19 and TRBJ1-1; perhaps TRBD1 as D (5 bases). The CDR3 is 14 amino acids. Trimming left V 4 bases short and J 1 base short, with 10 bases between. The V gene's germline CDR1 is LNHDA and CDR2 SQIVND (reference sequence). CDR3 coding DNA: TGTGCCAGTAGTAGTTGGCAGGGGAACACTGAAGCTTTCTTT. Translation gives CASSSWQGNTEAFF.

The chain uses TRBV7-9 and TRBJ1-2; TRBD1 might be the D (6 bases). The CDR3 is 15 residues long. CDR1 and CDR2 from the germline V gene are SEHNR and FQNEAQ (reference sequence). V was clipped by 5 bases and J by 6 bases, with 19 bases between them. The CDR3 loop reads CASSQAPTGDNGYTF. The CDR3 DNA is TGTGCCAGCAGCCAAGCCCCGACAGGAGACAATGGCTACACCTTC.

The chain employs TRBV2 and TRBJ1-1, with D unclear. V was pared by 8 bases and J by 7 bases, with 8 bases between. CDR1 SNHLY and CDR2 FYNNEI come from the germline V gene. CDR3 length: 10 residues. The CDR3 DNA follows: TGTGCCAGCTGGGAGTTTGAAGCTTTCTTT. The encoded protein is CASWEFEAFF.

The gene calls are TRBV28 and TRBJ2-5; 7 bases line up with TRBD2. This CDR3 has 14 residues. The V segment lost 6 bases and the J segment 4 bases; nucleotides outside the gene matches: 8. The germline V gene has CDR1 MDHEN and CDR2 SYDVKM. Written as DNA, the CDR3 is TGTGCCAGCAGCCGTCGGGAGGCGGGAGAGACCCAGTACTTC. As protein: CASSRREAGETQYF.

The chain is built from TRBV6-5 and TRBJ1-3, with a possible D match to TRBD1 (5 bases). There are 14 residues in the CDR3. Trimming left V 2 bases short and J 3 bases short, with 8 bases between. Germline V gene data show CDR1 as MNHEY and CDR2 as SVGAGI. The CDR3 region has the DNA TGTGCCAGCAGTTACCAGGGAATTGGAAACACCATATATTTT. It translates to CASSYQGIGNTIYF.

The rearrangement links TRBV27 to TRBJ2-3, with 9 bases identical to TRBD1. This CDR3 spans 16 amino acids. V trimming: 0 bases; J trimming: 3 bases; junction bases outside the gene matches: 4. Germline values: CDR1 MNHEY, CDR2 SMNVEV (reference sequence). CDR3 nucleotide sequence: TGTGCCAGCAGTTTATCCGGGACAGGGATGACAGATACGCAGTATTTT. This gives the protein CASSLSGTGMTDTQYF.

Concerning this clone: The junction does not match germline at one end; this may be a read error. This chain joins TRBV7-7 and TRBJ2-1; TRBD1 matches at 8 bases. Germline CDR1 is SSHAT and CDR2 is FNYEAQ (reference sequence). CDR3 size: 14 residues. The CDR3, as DNA: TGTGCTAGCAGCTTAGACAGGGGAAGCAATGAGCAGTTCTTC. This encodes CASSLDRGSNEQFF.

This clone occurred a few times. V usage is TRBV19 and J usage is TRBJ2-3; D gene ambiguous. Trimming pared 6 bases from V and 2 bases from J, leaving 6 bases between. Germline V gene data show CDR1 as LNHDA and CDR2 as SQIVND (reference sequence). This CDR3 is built from 12 residues. The CDR3 spells CASRGYTDTQYF. CDR3 DNA: TGTGCCAGTAGGGGCTACACAGATACGCAGTATTTT. The full variable domain, rest sourced from reference TRBV19 and TRBJ2-3, is DGGITQSPKYLFRKEGQNVTLSCEQNLNHDAMYWYRQDPGQGLRLIYYSQIVNDFQKGDIAEGYSVSREKKESFPLTVTSAQKNPTAFYLCASRGYTDTQYFGPGTRLTVL.

The V call is TRBV19, the J call TRBJ2-3; D ambiguous. This CDR3 has 12 residues. Deletions cut 5 bases from V and 1 base from J, with 4 bases between. Looked up from germline, CDR1 is LNHDA and CDR2 is SQIVND (reference sequence). The CDR3 protein is CASSYGTDTQYF. The CDR3 DNA sequence: TGTGCCAGTAGTTATGGCACAGATACGCAGTATTTT.

This chain joins TRBV2 and TRBJ2-7; 12 bases are a match to TRBD2. There are 14 residues in the CDR3. Germline trimming cut 7 bases from V and 1 base from J; bases unmatched to any gene: 2. Germline V gene sequence: CDR1 SNHLY, CDR2 FYNNEI. CDR3 DNA: TGTGCCAGCAAAACTAGCGGGAGGTCCTACGAGCAGTACTTC. Protein sequence: CASKTSGRSYEQYF.

The chain carries TRBV7-3 and TRBJ2-5; D is perhaps TRBD1 (5 bases). Germline-derived CDR1 and CDR2 are SGHTA and FQGTGA. The CDR3 is 16 residues long. V lost 5 bases, J lost 1 base, and 17 bases lay in between. This chain's CDR3 is CASSLGHGSAQETQYF. The CDR3 nucleotides read TGTGCCAGCAGCCTGGGGCACGGAAGCGCCCAAGAGACCCAGTACTTC. Full variable domain (outside the CDR3, taken from reference TRBV7-3 and TRBJ2-5): GAGVSQTPSNKVTEKGKYVELRCDPISGHTALYWYRQSLGQGPEFLIYFQGTGAADDSGLPNDRFFAVRPEGSVSTLKIQRTERGDSAVYLCASSLGHGSAQETQYFGPGTRLLVL.

J is TRBJ2-7 and V is TRBV30; D perhaps matches TRBD2 (6 bases). Germline V gives CDR1 GTSNPN, CDR2 SVGIG (reference sequence). There are 11 residues in the CDR3. Deletions cut 0 bases from V and 6 bases from J, with 6 bases between. CDR3 coding DNA: TGTGCCTGGAGTGTGGGGGGCGAGCAGTACTTC. Translation: CAWSVGGEQYF. Based on the CDR3 plus reference TRBV30 and TRBJ2-7, the full variable domain is SQTIHQWPATLVQPVGSPLSLECTVEGTSNPNLYWYRQAAGRGLQLLFYSVGIGQISSEVPQNLSASRPQDRQFILSSKKLLLSDSGFYLCAWSVGGEQYFGPGTRLTVT.

CDR3 in amino acids: CASSEGGGNTEAFF. CDR3 nucleotides: TGTGCCAGCAGCGAAGGGGGGGGGAACACTGAAGCTTTCTTT. The rearrangement links TRBV7-3 to TRBJ1-1; maybe TRBD1 (6 bases). The germline V gene has CDR1 SGHTA and CDR2 FQGTGA. The CDR3 has 14 residues. V was pared by 5 bases and J by 1 base, with 11 bases between.

This clone was recorded once. The rearrangement joins TRBV19 to TRBJ1-1, with 7 bases matching TRBD1. The V and J ends lost 7 bases and 3 bases, in that order; junction bases with no gene match: 5. The CDR3 consists of 13 residues. Per the germline V gene, CDR1 is LNHDA and CDR2 is SQIVND (reference sequence). CDR3 DNA: TGTGCCAGTAACATCGACAGGGACACTGAAGCTTTCTTT. The encoded protein is CASNIDRDTEAFF. Together with reference TRBV19 and TRBJ1-1, the CDR3 gives the full variable domain: DGGITQSPKYLFRKEGQNVTLSCEQNLNHDAMYWYRQDPGQGLRLIYYSQIVNDFQKGDIAEGYSVSREKKESFPLTVTSAQKNPTAFYLCASNIDRDTEAFFGQGTRLTVV.

The V gene is TRBV15, the J gene TRBJ2-1, with 9 bases fitting TRBD2. The CDR3 extends over 17 amino acids. Per the germline V gene, CDR1 is LNHNV and CDR2 is YYDKDF (reference sequence). The junction had 16 bases not matched to a gene; V was cut back by 8 bases and J by 5 bases. CDR3 DNA sequence: TGTGCCACCGCCAGAGAGAGGAGGCTAGCGGGACACAATGAGCAGTTCTTC. Amino acids: CATARERRLAGHNEQFF. The full variable domain, rest sourced from reference TRBV15 and TRBJ2-1, is DAMVIQNPRYQVTQFGKPVTLSCSQTLNHNVMYWYQQKSSQAPKLLFHYYDKDFNNEADTPDNFQSRRPNTSFCFLDIRSPGLGDTAMYLCATARERRLAGHNEQFFGPGTRLTVL.

The rearrangement links TRBV11-2 to TRBJ2-7, with a weak D call TRBD2 (5 bases). Trimming shortened V by 5 bases and J by 3 bases, and 11 bases separated the two germline ends. Germline V gene lookup returns CDR1 SGHAT and CDR2 FQNNGV. The CDR3 runs 13 residues. CDR3: CASSRPGDYEQYF. CDR3 bases: TGTGCCAGCAGCCGACCCGGGGACTACGAGCAGTACTTC.

The V and J genes are TRBV7-8 and TRBJ2-7, with D possibly TRBD1 on 6 matching bases. This CDR3 region has 14 residues. CDR1 is SGHVS and CDR2 is FQNEAQ in the germline V gene. Trimming left V 3 bases short and J 5 bases short, with 14 bases between. CDR3 loop: CASSFKQGSHEQYF. The CDR3 nucleotides are TGTGCCAGCAGCTTCAAACAGGGTTCCCACGAGCAGTACTTC.

The chain uses TRBV7-6 and TRBJ2-7, with D tentatively TRBD1 (5 bases). Trimming took off 1 base at V and 0 bases at J, with 7 bases between the two ends. Germline V gene sequence: CDR1 SGHVS, CDR2 FNYEAQ. The CDR3 contains 14 residues. The CDR3 DNA follows: TGTGCCAGCAGCTTAGGACAGAGCTCCTACGAGCAGTACTTC. It is translated as CASSLGQSSYEQYF.

The rearrangement uses TRBV28 and TRBJ2-7; tentatively, D is TRBD2 (5 bases). V lost 6 bases to trimming and J lost 1 base, with 7 bases between them. Germline V CDR1 and CDR2: MDHEN, SYDVKM. The CDR3 is 12 residues long. This CDR3 is CASRTTSYEQYF. The CDR3 region has the DNA TGTGCCAGCAGGACTACTTCCTACGAGCAGTACTTC.

The chain uses TRBV7-9 and TRBJ2-7, with 8 bases lining up with TRBD2. Unmatched junction bases numbered 14, after V lost 5 bases and J lost 2 bases. The germline CDR1 and CDR2 sequences are SEHNR and FQNEAQ (reference sequence). The CDR3 loop spans 17 amino acids. As DNA, the CDR3 is TGTGCCAGCAGCCCCCTCAGCGGGGCGGGAGGTGCCTACGAGCAGTACTTC. It specifies CASSPLSGAGGAYEQYF.

This chain connects TRBV28 to TRBJ1-4, with 9 bases lining up with TRBD1. Unmatched junction bases numbered 5, after V lost 5 bases and J lost 7 bases. The CDR3 contains 14 residues. Germline loops: CDR1 MDHEN, CDR2 SYDVKM. The DNA of the CDR3 is TGTGCCAGCAGTCCGGACAGGGGTCGTGAAAAACTGTTTTTT. This encodes CASSPDRGREKLFF.

The chain employs TRBV5-1 and TRBJ2-3; the D is unclear. V was trimmed by 3 bases and J by 1 base, leaving 12 bases between them. The germline gives CDR1 SGHRS, CDR2 YFSETQ. CDR3 length: 15 residues. CDR3 nucleotides: TGCGCCAGCAGCTCCCGTGGAGCAGGCACAGATACGCAGTATTTT. Translation gives CASSSRGAGTDTQYF.

This chain uses TRBV4-3 with TRBJ2-7; 7 nucleotides align to TRBD1. Per the germline V gene, CDR1 is LGHNA and CDR2 is YSLEER. V shed 2 bases, J shed 2 bases, and the junction held 6 bases outside the gene matches. The CDR3 loop spans 15 amino acids. The CDR3 protein is CASSQTNRGPYEQYF. For the CDR3, the DNA is TGCGCCAGCAGCCAAACCAACAGGGGACCCTACGAGCAGTACTTC.

For the CDR3, the DNA is TGTGCCAGCAGCCCGAACAGGGGGAAGGATGGCTACACCTTC. This codes for CASSPNRGKDGYTF. The chain joins TRBV11-3 to TRBJ1-2, with 8 nucleotides matching TRBD1. The J segment lost 6 bases and the V segment lost 5 bases, leaving 8 bases of the junction unmatched. The V gene's germline CDR1 is SGHNT and CDR2 YENEEA. CDR3 length: 14 amino acids.

The chain is built from TRBV10-3 and TRBJ1-6; 9 nucleotides agree with TRBD1. Germline-derived CDR1 and CDR2 are ENHRY and SYGVKD. V lost 6 bases and J lost 10; bases outside the gene matches: 7. The CDR3 runs 14 residues. CDR3 loop: CAIRTRDRDSPLHF. DNA of the CDR3: TGTGCCATCAGGACCCGGGACAGGGACTCACCCCTCCACTTT.